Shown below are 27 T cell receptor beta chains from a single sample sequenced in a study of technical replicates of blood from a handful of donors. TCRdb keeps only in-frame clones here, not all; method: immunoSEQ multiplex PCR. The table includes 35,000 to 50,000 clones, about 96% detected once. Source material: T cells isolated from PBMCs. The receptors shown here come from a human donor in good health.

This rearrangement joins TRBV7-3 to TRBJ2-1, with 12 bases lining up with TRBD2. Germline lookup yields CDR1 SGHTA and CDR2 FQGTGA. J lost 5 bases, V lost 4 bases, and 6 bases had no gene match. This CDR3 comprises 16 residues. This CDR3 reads CASSSGLAGYNNEQFF. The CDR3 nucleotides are TGTGCCAGCAGCTCCGGACTAGCGGGATATAACAATGAGCAGTTCTTC.

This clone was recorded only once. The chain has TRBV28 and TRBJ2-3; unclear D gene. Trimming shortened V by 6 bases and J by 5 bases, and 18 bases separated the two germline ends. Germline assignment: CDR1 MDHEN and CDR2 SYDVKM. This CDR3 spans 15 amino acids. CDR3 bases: TGTGCCAGCAGCCCAGACTCCCACGTGGGAGATACGCAGTATTTT. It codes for CASSPDSHVGDTQYF.

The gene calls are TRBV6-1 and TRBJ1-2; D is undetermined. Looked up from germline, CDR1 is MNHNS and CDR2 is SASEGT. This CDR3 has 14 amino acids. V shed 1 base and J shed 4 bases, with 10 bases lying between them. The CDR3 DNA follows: TGTGCCAGCAGTGAAGAGCGGGCGATCTATGGCTACACCTTC. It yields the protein CASSEERAIYGYTF.

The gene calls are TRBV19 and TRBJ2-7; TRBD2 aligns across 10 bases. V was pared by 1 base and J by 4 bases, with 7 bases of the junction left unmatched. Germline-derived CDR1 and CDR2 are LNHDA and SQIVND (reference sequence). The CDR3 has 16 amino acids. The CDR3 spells CASSIVFPSGRYEQYF. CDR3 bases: TGTGCCAGTAGTATAGTGTTTCCTAGCGGGAGATACGAGCAGTACTTC. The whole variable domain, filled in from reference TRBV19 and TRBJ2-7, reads DGGITQSPKYLFRKEGQNVTLSCEQNLNHDAMYWYRQDPGQGLRLIYYSQIVNDFQKGDIAEGYSVSREKKESFPLTVTSAQKNPTAFYLCASSIVFPSGRYEQYFGPGTRLTVT.

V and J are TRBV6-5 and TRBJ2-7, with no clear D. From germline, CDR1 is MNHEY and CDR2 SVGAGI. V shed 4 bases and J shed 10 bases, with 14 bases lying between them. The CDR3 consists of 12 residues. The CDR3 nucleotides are TGTGCCAGCAGTTCCCCGAGCTCGCGCCAGTACTTC. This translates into CASSSPSSRQYF.

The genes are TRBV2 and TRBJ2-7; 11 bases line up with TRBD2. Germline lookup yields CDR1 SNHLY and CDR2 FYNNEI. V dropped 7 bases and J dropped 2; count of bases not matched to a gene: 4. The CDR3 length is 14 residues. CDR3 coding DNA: TGTGCCAGCACCGGACTAGCGGGTCCCTACGAGCAGTACTTC. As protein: CASTGLAGPYEQYF.

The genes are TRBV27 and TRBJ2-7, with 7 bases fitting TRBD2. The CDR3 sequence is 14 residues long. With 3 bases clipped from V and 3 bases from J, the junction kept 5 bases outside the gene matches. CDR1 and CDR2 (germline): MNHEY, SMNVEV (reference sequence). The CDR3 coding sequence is TGTGCCAGCAGTTTCAGCTCGGGGGGCTACGAGCAGTACTTC. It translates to CASSFSSGGYEQYF.

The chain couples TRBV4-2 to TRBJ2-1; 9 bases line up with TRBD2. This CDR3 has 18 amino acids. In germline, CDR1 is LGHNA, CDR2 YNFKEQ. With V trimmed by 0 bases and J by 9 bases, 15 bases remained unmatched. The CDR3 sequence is CASSQELHAGGKEGEQFF. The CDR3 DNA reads TGTGCCAGCAGCCAAGAACTCCATGCGGGAGGGAAGGAAGGTGAGCAGTTCTTC.

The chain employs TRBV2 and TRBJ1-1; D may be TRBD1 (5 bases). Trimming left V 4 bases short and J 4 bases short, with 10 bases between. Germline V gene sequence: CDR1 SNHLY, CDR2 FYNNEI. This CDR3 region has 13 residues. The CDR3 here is CASSAGGFTEAFF. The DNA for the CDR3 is TGTGCCAGCAGTGCTGGGGGGTTCACTGAAGCTTTCTTT.

The CDR3 loop reads CASRSGQLIFDEQYF. The CDR3 DNA reads TGTGCCAGCAGATCTGGACAGTTAATCTTCGACGAGCAGTACTTC. This chain connects TRBV6-6 to TRBJ2-7, with a tentative D call TRBD1 (6 bases). This CDR3 is built from 15 residues. V lost 6 bases and J lost 5, with 20 bases in between. Germline-derived CDR1 and CDR2 are MNHNY and SVGAGI (reference sequence).

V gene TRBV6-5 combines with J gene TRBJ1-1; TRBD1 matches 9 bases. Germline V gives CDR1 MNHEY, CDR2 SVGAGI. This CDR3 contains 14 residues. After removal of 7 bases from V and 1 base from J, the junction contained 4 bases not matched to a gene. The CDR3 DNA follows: TGTGCCAGCAAAATGGGACAGGGGAACACTGAAGCTTTCTTT. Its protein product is CASKMGQGNTEAFF.

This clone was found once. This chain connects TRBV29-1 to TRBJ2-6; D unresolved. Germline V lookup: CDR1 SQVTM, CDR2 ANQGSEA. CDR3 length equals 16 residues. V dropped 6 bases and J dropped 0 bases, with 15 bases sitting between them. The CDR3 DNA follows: TGCAGCGTAATCCGGGTGACCGACTCTGGGGCCAACGTCCTGACTTTC. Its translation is CSVIRVTDSGANVLTF.

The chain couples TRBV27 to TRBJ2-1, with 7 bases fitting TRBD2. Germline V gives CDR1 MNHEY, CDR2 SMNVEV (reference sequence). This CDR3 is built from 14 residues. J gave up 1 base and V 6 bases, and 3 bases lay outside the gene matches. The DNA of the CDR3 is TGTGCCAGCAGGGTCGGGGGGTCCTACAATGAGCAGTTCTTC. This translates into CASRVGGSYNEQFF.

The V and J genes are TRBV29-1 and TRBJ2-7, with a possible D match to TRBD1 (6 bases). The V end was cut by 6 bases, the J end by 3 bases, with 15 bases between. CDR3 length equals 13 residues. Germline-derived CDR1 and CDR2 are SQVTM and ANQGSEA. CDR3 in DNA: TGCAGCGTGATGACAGGTACGAACTACGAGCAGTACTTC. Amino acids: CSVMTGTNYEQYF.

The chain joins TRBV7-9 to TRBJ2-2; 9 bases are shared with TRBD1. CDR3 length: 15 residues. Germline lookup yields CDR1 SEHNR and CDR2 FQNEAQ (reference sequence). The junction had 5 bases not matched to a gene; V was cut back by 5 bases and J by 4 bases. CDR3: CASSDGTGTTGELFF. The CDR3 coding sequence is TGTGCCAGCAGCGATGGGACAGGGACCACCGGGGAGCTGTTTTTT.

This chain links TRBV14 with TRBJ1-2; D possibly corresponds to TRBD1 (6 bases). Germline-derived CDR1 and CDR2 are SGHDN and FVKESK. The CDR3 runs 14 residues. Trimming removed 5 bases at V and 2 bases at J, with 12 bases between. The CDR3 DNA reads TGTGCCAGCAGCTCACAGGGAAAGAACTATGGCTACACCTTC. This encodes CASSSQGKNYGYTF.

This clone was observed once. The chain's CDR3 is CASSPRTSGTYEQYF. The CDR3 DNA is TGTGCCAGTAGTCCGAGGACTAGCGGGACATACGAGCAGTACTTC. This sequence joins TRBV19 and TRBJ2-7, with TRBD2 matching 12 bases. J gave up 4 bases and V 5 bases, and 6 bases lay outside the gene matches. CDR1 LNHDA and CDR2 SQIVND come from the germline V gene (reference sequence). The CDR3 consists of 15 residues.

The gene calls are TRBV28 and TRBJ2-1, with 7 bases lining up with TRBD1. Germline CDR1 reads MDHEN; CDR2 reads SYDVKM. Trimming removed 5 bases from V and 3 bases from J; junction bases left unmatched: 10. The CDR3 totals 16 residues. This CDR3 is CASSRPTGTSYNEQFF. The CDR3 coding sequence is TGTGCCAGCAGTAGGCCGACAGGGACAAGCTACAATGAGCAGTTCTTC.

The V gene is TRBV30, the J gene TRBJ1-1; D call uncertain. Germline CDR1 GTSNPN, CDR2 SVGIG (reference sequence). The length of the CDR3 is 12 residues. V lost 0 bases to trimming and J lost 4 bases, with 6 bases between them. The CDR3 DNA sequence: TGTGCCTGGAGTGTAAGCGGCACTGAAGCTTTCTTT. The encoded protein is CAWSVSGTEAFF.

CDR3 in DNA: TGCGCCAGCAGCAATTCCGGAGGCAGGAACACTGAAGCTTTCTTT. It specifies CASSNSGGRNTEAFF. The V call is TRBV10-2, the J call TRBJ1-1; D remains ambiguous. The CDR3 has 15 amino acids. The V end was cut by 6 bases, the J end by 1 base, with 15 bases between. Germline values: CDR1 WSHSY, CDR2 SAAADI.

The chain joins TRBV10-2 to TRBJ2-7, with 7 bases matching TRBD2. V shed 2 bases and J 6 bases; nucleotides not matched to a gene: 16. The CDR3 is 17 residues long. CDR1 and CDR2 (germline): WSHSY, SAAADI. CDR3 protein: CASSEMGRGKKGIEQYF. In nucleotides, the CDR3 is TGCGCCAGCAGTGAGATGGGGCGGGGGAAGAAGGGGATCGAGCAGTACTTC.

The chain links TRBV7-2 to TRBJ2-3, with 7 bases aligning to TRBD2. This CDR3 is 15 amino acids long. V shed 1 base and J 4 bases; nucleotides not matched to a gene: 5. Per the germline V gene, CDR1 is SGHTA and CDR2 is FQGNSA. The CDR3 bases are TGTGCCAGCAGCTTAGGTACTACTAGCGCAGATACGCAGTATTTT. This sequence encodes CASSLGTTSADTQYF.

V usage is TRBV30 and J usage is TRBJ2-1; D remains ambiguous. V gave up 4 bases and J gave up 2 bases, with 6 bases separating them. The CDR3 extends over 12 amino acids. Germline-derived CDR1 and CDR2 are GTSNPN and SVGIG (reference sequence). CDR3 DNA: TGTGCCTGGAACCCGGCCTACAATGAGCAGTTCTTC. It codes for CAWNPAYNEQFF.

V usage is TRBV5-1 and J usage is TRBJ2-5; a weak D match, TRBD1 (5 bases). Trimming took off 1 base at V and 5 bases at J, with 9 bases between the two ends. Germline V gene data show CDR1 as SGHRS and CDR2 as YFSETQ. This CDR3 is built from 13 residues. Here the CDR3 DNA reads TGCGCCAGCAGCTTGCAGGGTCTCGAGACCCAGTACTTC. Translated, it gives CASSLQGLETQYF.

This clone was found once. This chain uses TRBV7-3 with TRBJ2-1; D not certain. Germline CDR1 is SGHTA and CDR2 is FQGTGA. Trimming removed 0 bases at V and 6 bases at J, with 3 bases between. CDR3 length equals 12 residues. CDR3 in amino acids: CASSLTGNEQFF. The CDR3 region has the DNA TGTGCCAGCAGCTTAACCGGCAATGAGCAGTTCTTC.

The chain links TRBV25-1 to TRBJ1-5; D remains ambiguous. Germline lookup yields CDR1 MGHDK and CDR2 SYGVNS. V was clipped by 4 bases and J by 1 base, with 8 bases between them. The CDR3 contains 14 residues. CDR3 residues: CASSAERSNQPQHF. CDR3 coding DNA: TGTGCCAGCAGTGCCGAGCGCAGCAATCAGCCCCAGCATTTT.

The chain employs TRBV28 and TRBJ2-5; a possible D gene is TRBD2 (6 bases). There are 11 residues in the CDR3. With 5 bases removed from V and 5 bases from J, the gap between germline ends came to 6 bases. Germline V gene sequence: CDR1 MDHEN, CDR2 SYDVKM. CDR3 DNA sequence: TGTGCCAGCAGTCGGGGGGAGACCCAGTACTTC. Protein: CASSRGETQYF.